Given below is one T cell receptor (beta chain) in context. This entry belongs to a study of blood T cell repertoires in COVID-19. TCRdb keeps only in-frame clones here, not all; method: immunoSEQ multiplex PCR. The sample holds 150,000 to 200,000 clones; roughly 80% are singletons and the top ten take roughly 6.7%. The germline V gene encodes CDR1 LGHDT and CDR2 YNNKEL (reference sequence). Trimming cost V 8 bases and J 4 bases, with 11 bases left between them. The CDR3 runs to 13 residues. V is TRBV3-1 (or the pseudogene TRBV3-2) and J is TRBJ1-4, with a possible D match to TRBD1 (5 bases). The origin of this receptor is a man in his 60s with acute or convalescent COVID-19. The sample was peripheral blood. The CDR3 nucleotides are TGTGCCAGCCAGGGAGGCCTTAATGAAAAACTGTTTTTT. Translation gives CASQGGLNEKLFF.